This is a list of T cell receptor beta chains from one sample in a study of regulatory T cells in long-lasting Graves disease. TCRdb independently ran MiXCR on the multiplex PCR reads; one entry per CDR3 protein. Here the sample spans about 560,000 distinct CDR3 sequences, 15% to 20% being singletons. This sample also belongs to another study, concerning T cells in Graves' hyperthyroidism and ophthalmopathy.

Sequenced here: peripheral blood mononuclear cells (PBMCs), sampled at new diagnosis, from a patient treated with antithyroid drugs. Receptor source: a man aged 18 to 29 with Graves disease. The CDR3 runs from the conserved cysteine through the conserved F or W. D genes are given only for firm matches. Each size is how often the clone was seen (once, few, many) or a class if it is expanded.

v_call,j_call,clone_size,d_call,cdr3_aa,cdr3_nt
TRBV19,TRBJ1-2,few,TRBD1,CASSQDRVRGYGYTF,TGTGCCAGTAGCCAGGACAGGGTACGAGGCTATGGCTACACCTTC
TRBV12-3/TRBV12-4,TRBJ2-3,few,NA,CASSLLAPSTDTQYF,TGTGCCAGCAGTTTACTAGCTCCCTCTACAGATACGCAGTATTTT
TRBV27,TRBJ1-4,few,NA,CASSSPGQLDEKLFF,TGTGCCAGCAGTTCTCCGGGACAACTTGATGAAAAACTGTTTTTT
TRBV27,TRBJ2-3,many,TRBD1,CASSLTPGQGNSGTQYF,TGTGCCAGCAGCCTTACCCCGGGACAGGGGAACTCGGGTACGCAGTATTTT
TRBV19,TRBJ2-1,few,TRBD1,CASRRTGANNEQFF,TGTGCCAGTAGGCGGACAGGGGCAAACAATGAGCAGTTCTTC
TRBV28,TRBJ2-2,many,NA,CASSLRVWRGTGELFF,TGTGCCAGCAGTTTACGGGTCTGGAGGGGCACCGGGGAGCTGTTTTTT
TRBV25-1,TRBJ2-1,few,TRBD2,CASSEFNVGLDDEQFF,TGTGCCAGCAGTGAATTCAATGTGGGACTAGACGATGAGCAGTTCTTC
TRBV3-1,TRBJ1-3,few,NA,CASSLPDSGNTIYF,TGTGCCAGCAGCCTACCTGACTCTGGAAACACCATATATTTT
TRBV5-4,TRBJ2-5,few,TRBD2,CASSLDGGSGETQYF,TGTGCCAGCAGCTTGGACGGCGGGAGTGGAGAGACCCAGTACTTC
TRBV29-1,TRBJ1-4,few,NA,CSVEDLRVTNEKLFF,TGCAGCGTTGAAGATCTTAGGGTCACTAATGAAAAACTGTTTTTT
TRBV27,TRBJ2-7,many,NA,CASSGGTVPYEQYF,TGTGCCAGCAGTGGAGGGACAGTCCCCTACGAGCAGTACTTC